This T cell receptor (beta chain) was recorded in a study of T cell repertoires in cytomegalovirus infection (dated by TCRdb to the late 2010s). In the study overall: Peptide stimulations targeted recently identified HLA-C-restricted CMV epitopes, whose presentation resists viral immunomodulation, together with well-studied HLA-B-restricted epitopes. Donor HLA type was relevant to the analysis, as public TCR beta signatures indicated carriage of CMV infection together with the matching HLA type.

The treatment or condition label of this sample denotes: in vitro stimulation with specific CMV peptide epitopes to enrich CMV-specific T cells. The CDR3 sequence holds 17 residues, the cysteine and phenylalanine included. The DNA shown is the 51-base CDR3, in frame from base 1. V ends up 0 bases short and J 0 bases short, with an unmatched junction base count of 5. Per the germline V gene, SGHVS is the CDR1 and FQNEAQ is the CDR2. TCRdb lists the instrument as Illumina HiSeq 1500. TCRdb passed the public sequencing reads through fastp at Q25 and MiXCR, retaining productive beta sequences. Here each entry gathers all rows of one CDR3 protein and keeps the most common genes and DNA. Across this sample there are roughly 920,000 distinct CDR3 sequences, with around 31% seen only once. 11% to 15% of the sample is taken by the ten largest. Worth noting for this clonotype: It has no known antigen specificity. The sample holds no much larger clone one base away, and base qualities are not on file.

Results and caveats for the whole study, not just this receptor: Carriers of CMV infection plus the relevant HLA type were discriminated by the cumulative frequency of public TCR beta family members in the study cohort and in an independent roughly 350-donor cohort. The ex vivo response was dominated by HLA-C-restricted CMV-specific TCR beta clonotypes, which also provided the single most frequent clonotype in two of eight donors.

This TCR derives from a human donor in good health (CMV status not recorded). Some clones in this sample may be carry-over from other donors' samples. This receptor chain uses TRBV7-8 and TRBJ2-1; 7 of the junction bases match TRBD2. Sample: cultured CD8+ T cells from PBMCs, taken from culture after CMV antigen stimulation. The nucleotides are TGTGCCAGCAGCTTAGCGGGGGGGGAAAGCTCCTACAATGAGCAGTTCTTC. This gives the protein CASSLAGGESSYNEQFF.